These 32 T cell receptor beta chains came from one sample sequenced in a study of shared clonotypes between healthy human individuals. Repertoires were generated with immunoSEQ multiplex PCR, while TCRdb's copy carries only in-frame clones and drops some. The profile shows a few million clones, roughly 93% of them singletons. Sequenced: naive CD4+ T cells from PBMCs. Specified subset: CD45RA+ positively selected. The receptors stem from a man younger than 35 in good health. Some clones in this sample may be carry-over from other donors' samples.

The genes are TRBV10-3 and TRBJ2-1; 12 bases line up with TRBD1. This CDR3 has 16 amino acids. Looked up from germline, CDR1 is ENHRY and CDR2 is SYGVKD. J was trimmed by 9 bases and V by 4 bases; bases with no gene match: 10. CDR3 protein: CAISASPGQGAGEQFF. The CDR3 region has the DNA TGTGCCATCAGTGCGTCACCGGGACAGGGGGCTGGTGAGCAGTTCTTC.

The chain has TRBV7-3 and TRBJ1-2; D might be TRBD1 (6 bases). V lost 5 bases to trimming and J lost 6 bases, with 13 bases between them. The CDR3 has 13 residues. CDR1 and CDR2 from the germline V gene are SGHTA and FQGTGA. CDR3 sequence (DNA): TGTGCCAGCAGCCTTCAGGGGAGGGATGGCTACACCTTC. It codes for CASSLQGRDGYTF.

This chain uses TRBV28 with TRBJ1-1, with a weak D call TRBD1 (6 bases). The V end was cut by 3 bases, the J end by 5 bases, with 22 bases between. The CDR3 extends over 17 amino acids. Germline V gene data show CDR1 as MDHEN and CDR2 as SYDVKM. This CDR3 reads CASSLRPGAGSKTEAFF. In DNA form, the CDR3 reads TGTGCCAGCAGTTTGAGGCCGGGGGCGGGTTCGAAAACTGAAGCTTTCTTT.

The rearrangement joins TRBV28 to TRBJ2-3; TRBD2 is a possible D gene (6 bases). CDR3 length: 16 amino acids. V dropped 3 bases and J dropped 8 bases, with 21 bases sitting between them. The germline CDR1 and CDR2 sequences are MDHEN and SYDVKM. The CDR3 bases are TGTGCCAGCAGTTTCCTCCGGACCGCTGTGGAGGGTACGCAGTATTTT. Amino acid sequence: CASSFLRTAVEGTQYF.

This chain uses TRBV11-2 with TRBJ2-2; TRBD2 matches 8 bases. The germline V gene has CDR1 SGHAT and CDR2 FQNNGV. V shed 5 bases, J shed 5 bases, and the junction held 10 bases outside the gene matches. The CDR3 consists of 16 residues. The CDR3 protein is CASSRTSGVNTGELFF. CDR3 sequence (DNA): TGTGCCAGCAGCCGAACTAGCGGCGTAAATACCGGGGAGCTGTTTTTT.

The J gene is TRBJ1-1, the V gene TRBV19; TRBD1 might be the D (5 bases). V lost 8 bases to trimming and J lost 0 bases, with 7 bases between them. The CDR3 is 12 amino acids. CDR1 and CDR2 from the germline V gene are LNHDA and SQIVND (reference sequence). CDR3 coding DNA: TGTGCCAGTGGGACCGTGAACACTGAAGCTTTCTTT. Its protein product is CASGTVNTEAFF.

This chain links TRBV7-9 with TRBJ2-7; 7 bases align to TRBD2. Germline CDR1 reads SEHNR; CDR2 reads FQNEAQ (reference sequence). This CDR3 comprises 16 residues. Trimming took 5 bases from V and 7 from J; bases not matched to a gene: 17. The CDR3 reads CASSTFLAATSQEQYF. As DNA, the CDR3 is TGTGCCAGCAGCACCTTTCTAGCGGCAACCTCCCAGGAGCAGTACTTC.

As to this clone: The sample carries other DNA sequences with the same CDR3. This rearrangement joins TRBV6-1 to TRBJ1-5; D ambiguous. The germline gives CDR1 MNHNS, CDR2 SASEGT. This CDR3 is built from 15 residues. Trimming took 0 bases from V and 1 from J, leaving 7 bases between them. The CDR3 DNA reads as TGTGCCAGCAGTGAAGCGGGCAGAAGCAATCAGCCCCAGCATTTT. Residues: CASSEAGRSNQPQHF.

To note about this clone: Other DNA sequences in this specimen translate into the identical CDR3. The V call is TRBV5-1, the J call TRBJ1-2, with 9 nucleotides matching TRBD1. V lost 2 bases to trimming and J lost 6 bases; unmatched junction nucleotides: 5. This CDR3 comprises 14 residues. Looked up from germline, CDR1 is SGHRS and CDR2 is YFSETQ. The CDR3 spells CASSLQGAGDGYTF. In DNA form, the CDR3 reads TGCGCCAGCAGCTTACAGGGGGCAGGGGATGGCTACACCTTC.

The genes are TRBV11-2 and TRBJ2-1; 7 bases match TRBD2. Germline V gene sequence: CDR1 SGHAT, CDR2 FQNNGV. The ends lost 6 bases at V and 6 bases at J; junction bases unmatched: 11. The CDR3 runs to 15 residues. As DNA, the CDR3 is TGTGCCAGCAGACCCCTACGGGAGGCCCTCAATGAGCAGTTCTTC. It translates to CASRPLREALNEQFF.

This clone occurred once. The chain joins TRBV6-1 to TRBJ1-2; TRBD1 might be the D (5 bases). The CDR3 sequence is 15 residues long. Trimming stripped 5 bases from V and 3 bases from J, with 16 bases between. Germline-derived CDR1 and CDR2 are MNHNS and SASEGT. This CDR3 is CASSTGPGVHYGYTF. The CDR3 coding sequence is TGTGCCAGCAGTACGGGACCGGGAGTCCACTATGGCTACACCTTC.

This chain connects TRBV9 to TRBJ2-2; D ambiguous. This CDR3 comprises 12 residues. CDR1 SGDLS and CDR2 YYNGEE come from the germline V gene. V was shortened by 4 bases and J by 6 bases, with 7 bases between the two germline ends. The CDR3 loop is CASSFRSGELFF. The CDR3 DNA reads TGTGCCAGCAGCTTTCGATCCGGGGAGCTGTTTTTT.

This chain uses TRBV15 with TRBJ2-5; a weak D match, TRBD1 (5 bases). The CDR3 is 14 residues long. V was cut by 9 bases and J by 5 bases, with 19 bases left in between. Germline V lookup: CDR1 LNHNV, CDR2 YYDKDF (reference sequence). DNA for the CDR3: TGTGCCACTAAGCGAAGGGGTTCAAGGGAGACCCAGTACTTC. It translates to CATKRRGSRETQYF.

The CDR3 here is CASRAGGTYEQYF. In nucleotides, the CDR3 is TGTGCCAGCCGAGCGGGAGGGACGTACGAGCAGTACTTC. The genes are TRBV5-6 and TRBJ2-7; 10 bases are a match to TRBD2. The CDR3 is made up of 13 amino acids. V shed 7 bases, J shed 4 bases, and the junction held 5 bases outside the gene matches. CDR1 and CDR2 (germline): SGHDT, YYEEEE.

The chain combines TRBV5-8 with TRBJ2-5, with TRBD1 as a possible D gene (6 bases). This CDR3 has 18 residues. V lost 0 bases and J 0 bases, leaving 18 bases between the germline ends. The germline V gene has CDR1 SGHTS and CDR2 YDEGEE. The CDR3 DNA sequence: TGTGCCAGCAGCTTGGTCCCCAGGTCGGGGACATACCAAGAGACCCAGTACTTC. Translation gives CASSLVPRSGTYQETQYF.

Only one count was recorded for this clone. The V call is TRBV28, the J call TRBJ2-7, with D possibly TRBD1 on 6 matching bases. Germline V gene data show CDR1 as MDHEN and CDR2 as SYDVKM. This CDR3 spans 11 amino acids. Trimming removed 6 bases from V and 3 bases from J, with 6 bases in between. CDR3 sequence: CASRGHYEQYF. The CDR3 DNA follows: TGTGCCAGCAGGGGACACTACGAGCAGTACTTC.

This chain joins TRBV18 and TRBJ2-1; D is uncertain. V shed 0 bases and J shed 9 bases, with 9 bases lying between them. There are 13 residues in the CDR3. CDR1 and CDR2 from the germline V gene are KGHSH and LQKENI. This CDR3 is CASSPPFRSEQFF. For the CDR3, the DNA is TGTGCCAGCTCACCACCCTTCCGGAGTGAGCAGTTCTTC.

The chain links TRBV27 to TRBJ2-7; D might be TRBD1 or TRBD2, each matching 5 bases. V was trimmed by 5 bases and J by 2 bases, leaving 16 bases between them. The germline V gene has CDR1 MNHEY and CDR2 SMNVEV (reference sequence). This CDR3 contains 15 residues. The CDR3 DNA sequence: TGTGCCAGCAGTAGTTTTCTCGGGGCTCCCTACGAGCAGTACTTC. This encodes CASSSFLGAPYEQYF.

The chain combines TRBV30 with TRBJ2-2; D perhaps matches TRBD2 (5 bases). CDR1 and CDR2 from the germline V gene are GTSNPN and SVGIG (reference sequence). The V end lost 4 bases, the J end lost 6 bases, and 15 bases lay between the germline ends. CDR3 length: 14 amino acids. The CDR3 sequence is CAWNLQMEAGELFF. The CDR3 nucleotides read TGTGCCTGGAATCTGCAAATGGAGGCCGGGGAGCTGTTTTTT.

The rearrangement links TRBV18 to TRBJ1-1; D unclear. Germline-derived CDR1 and CDR2 are KGHSH and LQKENI. V was pared by 4 bases and J by 1 base, with 10 bases between. The CDR3 has 14 residues. CDR3 protein: CASSRGLGNTEAFF. CDR3 bases: TGTGCCAGCTCACGAGGACTGGGGAACACTGAAGCTTTCTTT.

This clone was observed once. V is TRBV15 and J is TRBJ2-1; D call uncertain. This CDR3 has 13 residues. V lost 0 bases and J lost 6, with 6 bases in between. CDR1 and CDR2 (germline): LNHNV, YYDKDF (reference sequence). CDR3 residues: CATSRDISNEQFF. CDR3 in DNA: TGTGCCACCAGCAGAGATATATCCAATGAGCAGTTCTTC.

A word on this clone: Other nucleotide sequences in the sample specify the same CDR3. V usage is TRBV19 and J usage is TRBJ1-1; tentative D call: TRBD1 (6 bases). The ends were cut back, 7 bases at V and 2 bases at J, with 11 bases in the middle. This CDR3 region has 13 residues. CDR1 is LNHDA, CDR2 SQIVND, per germline (reference sequence). The CDR3 sequence: CASTGQPNTEAFF. The CDR3 DNA reads as TGTGCCAGTACGGGACAACCTAACACTGAAGCTTTCTTT.

The chain is built from TRBV7-9 and TRBJ1-2; unclear D gene. The CDR3 covers 14 residues. Germline V CDR1 and CDR2: SEHNR, FQNEAQ (reference sequence). Trimming left V 3 bases short and J 2 bases short, with 10 bases between. CDR3 residues: CASSFQTQNYGYTF. The CDR3 region has the DNA TGTGCCAGCAGCTTCCAGACTCAAAACTATGGCTACACCTTC.

The V gene is TRBV27, the J gene TRBJ2-3; maybe TRBD2 (6 bases). This CDR3 is 13 amino acids long. V was shortened by 5 bases and J by 2 bases, with 8 bases between the two germline ends. CDR1 and CDR2 from the germline V gene are MNHEY and SMNVEV (reference sequence). Here the CDR3 DNA reads TGTGCCAGCAGTGGCGGGGTCACAGATACGCAGTATTTT. Its protein product is CASSGGVTDTQYF.

The table lists this clone with a count of one. The chain combines TRBV27 with TRBJ1-1; unclear D gene. Germline CDR1 reads MNHEY; CDR2 reads SMNVEV (reference sequence). The CDR3 runs to 13 residues. Trimming stripped 2 bases from V and 6 bases from J, with 10 bases between. The DNA for the CDR3 is TGTGCCAGCAGTTTAAGGGCGGGTCCTGAAGCTTTCTTT. Amino acid sequence: CASSLRAGPEAFF.

In this sample, this clone turned up once. V and J are TRBV11-2 and TRBJ2-3; no clear D gene. Trimming removed 8 bases at V and 8 bases at J, with 14 bases between. This CDR3 spans 12 amino acids. Per germline, CDR1 SGHAT and CDR2 FQNNGV. In DNA, the CDR3 is TGTGCCAGCCTCAAGTCAGGATTTACGCAGTATTTT. It translates to CASLKSGFTQYF.

The chain couples TRBV18 to TRBJ2-7, with 9 nucleotides matching TRBD2. V was clipped by 3 bases and J by 6 bases; unmatched bases: 3. CDR1 KGHSH and CDR2 LQKENI come from the germline V gene. The CDR3 runs 13 residues. CDR3 DNA: TGTGCCAGCTCACCCTTAGCGGGAGCCGAGCAGTACTTC. It translates to CASSPLAGAEQYF. Supplemented by reference TRBV18 and TRBJ2-7, the full variable domain reads NAGVMQNPRHLVRRRGQEARLRCSPMKGHSHVYWYRQLPEEGLKFMVYLQKENIIDESGMPKERFSAEFPKEGPSILRIQQVVRGDSAAYFCASSPLAGAEQYFGPGTRLTVT.

J is TRBJ1-2 and V is TRBV7-9; TRBD1 might be the D (5 bases). The CDR3 has 15 amino acids. CDR1 SEHNR and CDR2 FQNEAQ come from the germline V gene (reference sequence). Trimming stripped 2 bases from V and 3 bases from J, with 13 bases between. Here the CDR3 DNA reads TGTGCCAGCAGCTTAAGCGGGGGGATAGACTATGGCTACACCTTC. It is translated as CASSLSGGIDYGYTF.

This clone was detected only once. This chain uses TRBV7-3 with TRBJ2-5, with D possibly TRBD1 on 6 matching bases. The CDR3 sequence is 14 residues long. V lost 5 bases and J lost 5, with 15 bases in between. Germline assignment: CDR1 SGHTA and CDR2 FQGTGA. The DNA of the CDR3 is TGTGCCAGCAGCCCAGGGGCAGAGTTGGAGACCCAGTACTTC. It codes for CASSPGAELETQYF.

Note on this clone: Other DNA variants within this sample encode the same CDR3. This chain uses TRBV5-1 with TRBJ1-5; D uncertain. Germline assignment: CDR1 SGHRS and CDR2 YFSETQ. The length of the CDR3 is 13 residues. Deletions cut 4 bases from V and 4 bases from J, with 9 bases between. CDR3 amino acids: CASSPDSNQPQHF. CDR3 DNA sequence: TGCGCCAGCAGCCCGGATTCTAATCAGCCCCAGCATTTT.

The rearrangement links TRBV9 to TRBJ2-1, with 8 bases that match TRBD1. The V and J ends lost 4 bases and 5 bases, in that order; junction bases with no gene match: 8. This CDR3 spans 15 amino acids. Germline V CDR1 and CDR2: SGDLS, YYNGEE. In nucleotides, the CDR3 is TGTGCCAGCAGCCCTTGGACAGGGAATAACAATGAGCAGTTCTTC. This encodes CASSPWTGNNNEQFF.

The chain links TRBV7-9 to TRBJ2-1; the D is unclear. V dropped 1 base and J dropped 7 bases, with 8 bases sitting between them. CDR3 size: 13 residues. Germline CDR1 is SEHNR and CDR2 is FQNEAQ (reference sequence). CDR3: CASSLGSRNEQFF. For the CDR3, the DNA is TGTGCCAGCAGCTTAGGCTCGCGGAATGAGCAGTTCTTC.